The clone carrying this T cell receptor (beta chain) came up many times. As yet, its antigen is unknown. The read terminates 3 residues ahead of where the CDR3 ends, so the germline J gene completes it. The entry originates in a study of T cell clonality in common variable immunodeficiency. Study findings and constraints: Compared with controls, CVID subjects had fewer shared TCRbeta clones.

Profiled with immunoSEQ multiplex PCR; TCRdb holds only in-frame clones, not every one. This sample has about 35,000 clones, each found more than once. Germline V gene lookup returns CDR1 MDHEN and CDR2 SYDVKM. Trimming at V came to 4 bases and at J to 1 base, leaving 8 bases not matched to a gene. The CDR3 loop spans 16 amino acids. Material: peripheral blood mononuclear cells. The clonotype was recovered from a person between 18 and 75 years old in good health. V gene TRBV28 combines with J gene TRBJ1-2; 8 bases align to TRBD1. The covered CDR3 bases are TGTGCCAGCAGTTCGGACAGGGTGTCGTATAACTATGGC. Amino acids: CASSSDRVSYNYG. The whole CDR3 region reads CASSSDRVSYNYGYTF.